This TCR beta chain was retrieved from a study of cytomegalovirus exposure and HLA in healthy donors (dated by TCRdb to the late 2010s). Concerning the study at large: An earlier analysis of several hundred of the donors reported approximately 290 Gb of sequence data and 100 million to 130 million unique TCR beta sequences from about 179 million T cells. Roughly 300 gigabases of sequencing data and roughly 80 million unique TCR sequences made up an early release that covered about 640 HLA-typed donors. Among the approximately 400 genotyped donors, more than 70% belonged to the genetic ancestry cluster associated with self-reported Caucasian donors. The aim of the study was to test whether cataloging public T cell receptors could identify signatures of past pathogen exposure. The T cell repertoires of 666 subjects were profiled by immunosequencing and related to cytomegalovirus serostatus. In addition to the first cohort of hundreds of subjects, a separate validation cohort of 120 different subjects was used. To predict cytomegalovirus infection status, the study brought together high-throughput TCR immunosequencing, statistical association of individual TCRs with disease status, and machine learning. A later analysis re-analyzed previously published TCR beta repertoires from approximately 700 donors and added high-resolution HLA genotyping to study TCR occurrence patterns. In the later analysis, no new phenotypic data were used to find candidate immune exposures; instead, reliance was placed on TCR beta sequences and their occurrence across donors. In an earlier analysis of more than 550 of the donors, high-throughput TCR beta sequencing was used to judge whether each TCR beta V gene segment behaved as functional or pseudogenic. Donor age, sex, ethnicity and CMV serostatus were compiled alongside the repertoire data. A later genetic analysis used genome-wide SNP genotypes for about 60% of the roughly 700 donors, treating that subset as a discovery cohort. Every discovery cohort repertoire had been produced on one sequencing platform. Both class I and class II loci were covered by HLA typing, at four-digit resolution. Typing coverage varied by locus: 629-630 donors for A, B, C, DRB1 and DQB1; about 520 for DQA1; over 600 for DPA1; roughly 450 for DPB1. A handful of DR-DQ haplotypes were handled as single units for association and clustering because linkage in the cohort was strong. On average, around 230,000 unique TCR beta nucleotide sequences were sequenced per donor among roughly 430 genotyped donors of the cohort, with about 17% of those sequences being non-productive. Findings and caveats that apply to the study as a whole: The classifier was reported to diagnose cytomegalovirus status with high specificity and sensitivity in both the original cohort and the validation cohort. In a later genetic analysis, fewer N-insertions in productive TCRs were reported among donors in an Asian-associated ancestry cluster than the approximately 710-donor mean. In a later analysis, HLA-associated TCR beta chains showed more clonal expansion and lower generation probabilities than non-associated chains that were equally common. The earlier analysis of fewer than 750 of the donors excluded some 15 rarely observed V segments, including chromosome 9 orphons, because counts were too low. An association between a missense DCLRE1C variant and V-gene and J-gene trimming of TCR beta chains was found in a later genetic analysis and replicated in an independent cohort. At a false discovery rate of 0.05, a later analysis linked under 20,000 TCR beta sequences to specific HLA alleles. The only immune exposure information available for the cohort was CMV serostatus. In an earlier analysis of roughly 500 of the donors, most TCR beta V segments appeared in productive rearrangements about 87% or about 30% of the time, broadly matching IMGT annotations. Three of the identified cytomegalovirus-associated TCR beta chains were confirmed in vitro to be specific for cytomegalovirus antigens. When HLA alleles, especially DR and DQ, strongly co-occurred, attributing TCR associations to individual alleles was difficult. Correlated functional status among segregating V segments might reflect linkage disequilibrium, but an unknown experimental factor could not be ruled out. A later analysis found that most CMV-associated TCR beta chains appeared HLA-restricted, with HLA associations seemingly driven largely by CMV exposure. In this cohort, only TCR beta chains were sequenced, and detectable features were limited by the absence of alpha or paired-chain data. Roughly uniform sequencing depth across donors was assumed in presence/absence analyses, although this assumption may not hold. HLA typing was unavailable for some donors at each locus, so association tests used only the typed subset. Most TCR sequences were observed very rarely across donors, whereas some public TCRs were present in many individuals. Some IMGT-functional V segments, including TRBV6-2 and TRBV6-3, could not be distinguished by the 87-base-pair reads and were therefore excluded. The study listed approximately 150 TCR beta chains as associated with cytomegalovirus. A cluster of highly shared sequence variants was judged likely to be a technical artifact of the sequencing pipeline. A further reported finding was that TCR beta sequences accurately predicted the HLA-A and HLA-B alleles for most subjects in the first cohort. Several of the top co-occurrence clusters appeared to be linked to parvovirus B19, influenza, CMV and Epstein-Barr virus, according to a later analysis. The authors suggested that the approach could potentially be extended to other disease states and immunological phenotypes. In a later analysis, TCR association rates were found to vary across HLA loci, with the most associated TCRs seen for DRB1 alleles and the fewest for HLA-C alleles.

The protocol used for the library was the immunoSEQ multiplex PCR assay. The multiplex PCR relied on a mix of 60 forward primers for TCR Vbeta segments and 13 reverse primers for TCR Jbeta segments. The CDR3 region of rearranged TCR beta genes was amplified from genomic DNA by a multiplex PCR assay. Amplified TCR beta libraries were sequenced as 87-base-pair reads on the Illumina HiSeq System. On the study's bioinformatics: Across the 500 to 750 repertoires, a later analysis counted 78 million or so unique TCR beta chains, 9 million to 14 million of which were shared by at least two donors. A nearest-neighbor algorithm error-corrected the raw reads and collapsed the reads into unique sequences, merging closely related sequences to remove PCR and sequencing errors. To assign V, D and J gene segments, CDR3 sequences were aligned to IMGT reference sequences. For a sequence to be retained, at least a six-nucleotide match to both a V gene segment and a J gene segment was required. Rearrangements were classified as productive when the CDR3 lacked stop codons and remained in frame with V and J, and all other rearrangements were classified as non-productive. Following IMGT convention, CDR3 was defined as the stretch from the second conserved V-encoded cysteine to the conserved J-encoded phenylalanine. In an earlier analysis of around 540 of the donors, sequences lacking an unambiguous match to a single V gene segment were excluded. An earlier analysis of some 500 of the donors classified V segments as functional when productive rearrangements were above 56.7% and as segregating when the standard deviation between donors was above 5%. A statistical classification framework was built for diagnosing cytomegalovirus status from the catalog of TCR beta chain sequences. A later analysis assigned V and J genes by comparing TCR nucleotide sequences with IMGT/GENE-DB human TR gene sequences. Using the TCRdist pipeline, a later analysis assigned CDR3 sequences along with most-parsimonious VDJ recombination scenarios. In a later analysis, every TCR beta chain was defined by the combination of its CDR3 amino acid sequence and its V-gene family, and reads without a unique V-gene family were dropped. To address suspected cross-contamination and a sequencing artifact, a later analysis removed 550 to 750 highly shared, low-generation-probability nucleotide sequences. For each public chain, a later analysis derived a clonal expansion index from normalized ranks of inferred template counts within each repertoire. Generation probabilities in a later analysis came from a VDJ recombination model fitted to out-of-frame rearrangements, and those results were checked against IGoR. A later analysis scored TCR-TCR, TCR-HLA and TCR-CMV co-occurrence with hypergeometric tests, applying a repertoire-size bias correction to TCR pairs. A later analysis estimated false discovery rates by permuting HLA or CMV assignments 20 times. In a later analysis, co-occurring TCRs were grouped using DBSCAN, and TCRdist sequence similarity was added for clustering within HLA-allele-positive subsets. For co-occurrence clustering, repertoires with fewer than 30,000 or more than 120,000 public chains were excluded, along with roughly five repertoires with anomalous nucleotide sharing. Not all clones reach the TCRdb copy of this immuneACCESS table, which keeps in-frame sequences only. Checked studies attribute under half of the gap to unresolved V genes and leave the rest unexplained. That table supplies the V and J calls and clone size; D and trimming were determined from the DNA. The sample table shows 160,000 or so clones, and 70% to 90% are seen once. The top ten hold 0.7% to 1% of the sample.

The CDR3 covers 15 residues, taking in both the cysteine and the phenylalanine. The entry retains the CDR3 DNA only, 45 bases that are in frame from base 1. Taken from the germline V gene, the CDR1 and CDR2 loops are KGHSH and LQKENI. Trimming takes 3 bases off V and 3 bases off J; junction bases not matched to a gene: 5. In total, roughly 670 healthy bone marrow donors made up the cohort. At the time of sampling, every cohort member was nominally healthy, though immune exposures that went unrecorded were likely present. The donor tested CMV seronegative, placing the donor among the 350 to 400 seronegative members of the cohort. A peripheral blood sample was provided by each donor, and peripheral blood mononuclear cells were used for TCR beta sequencing. Genomic DNA was extracted from the blood cell samples with the Qiagen DNeasy Blood Extraction Kit. With regard to this clone: What this receptor recognizes is not known. No base quality information exists; no much larger clone differs at one position.

This TCR came from a woman aged 25 to 39 in good health and CMV-seronegative. The specimen was PBMCs. The chain links TRBV18 with TRBJ1-2, and TRBD1 matches 9 of the central bases. The CDR3 has the sequence CASSPWTGDDYGYTF. DNA sequence: TGTGCCAGCTCACCCTGGACAGGGGACGACTATGGCTACACCTTC.